This TCR beta chain originates from a study of vaccination effects on CD4 cells after COVID-19. Before sequencing, viral peptide pools were used by the ViraFEST assay to expand antigen-specific CD4+ T cells. Isolating CD4+ T cells followed approximately 11 days of culture. The study found no prior SARS-CoV-2 infection in the vaccine recipients, who tested negative for nucleocapsid antibodies. This clone was detected a few times. What it binds is unknown. Sequenced by immunoSEQ multiplex PCR; TCRdb stores in-frame clones only, minus some. Of tens of thousands of clones in the sample, about 70% were seen once. Trimming cost V 4 bases and J 4 bases, with 11 bases left between them. Germline V gene lookup returns CDR1 SGDLS and CDR2 YYNGEE. The length of the CDR3 is 13 residues.

J is TRBJ1-1 and V is TRBV9; D might be TRBD1 (5 bases). The sequence derives from a human donor who received a COVID-19 vaccine. This sample comprised CD4+ T cells from PBMCs cultured with HCoV-NL63 spike peptides, obtained before COVID-19 vaccination. CDR3 sequence reads: CASSLTGGTEAFF. Here the CDR3 DNA reads TGTGCCAGCAGCCTAACGGGGGGCACTGAAGCTTTCTTT.